Detailed here is one T cell receptor (beta chain). This clonotype appeared many times. Its antigen specificity is not known. Base qualities are missing; no much larger clone stands one base away. The data are from a study of T-cell reconstitution after alpha-beta-depleted transplantation in children (dated by TCRdb to 2016 to 2017). Context from the whole study: T-cell immune reconstitution after TCRalphabeta/CD19-depleted allogeneic hematopoietic cell transplantation in children was quantitatively tracked in the study by means of TCR repertoire profiling.

CDR1 and CDR2 are read off the germline V gene as SQVTM and ANQGSEA. Deletion took 4 bases off V and 0 bases off J, with a span of 7 bases between the germline ends. The CDR3 spans 13 residues, from the cysteine through the phenylalanine. The kept DNA is CDR3 alone, 39 bases in frame from the first base. Library creation used PCR. Sequencing relied on an Illumina HiSeq 2500. TCR libraries were prepared with molecular barcoding, using unique molecular identifiers to normalize TCRbeta repertoire quantification. TCRdb handled the public reads itself, with Q25 trimming in fastp and clone calling in MiXCR, and kept productive beta chains. Each entry merges the rows of one CDR3 protein and shows their most common DNA and genes. This sample lists 200,000 to 300,000 distinct CDR3 sequences; about 12% were detected once. Over 2.5% of the sample lies in the top ten.

The receptor comes from a human donor who donated a stem cell graft to a child with acute lymphoblastic leukemia. The sample here was PBMCs from the stem cell graft donor, taken from the stem cell graft. The chain is made from TRBV29-1 and TRBJ1-3; the D gene assignment is ambiguous. The DNA is as follows: TGCAGCGTTGGAACAGACTCTGGAAACACCATATATTTT. Its amino acids are CSVGTDSGNTIYF. This CDR3, with the reference TRBV29-1 and TRBJ1-3 proteins standing in past its ends, gives the full variable domain SAVISQKPSRDICQRGTSLTIQCQVDSQVTMMFWYRQQPGQSLTLIATANQGSEATYESGFVIDKFPISRPNLTFSTLTVSNMSPEDSSIYLCSVGTDSGNTIYFGEGSWLTVV.